This TCR beta chain comes out of a study of CD8+ T cells in alopecia areata. At the level of the study: Treated patients were given oral tofacitinib, which was dosed at 5 to 10 mg twice daily.

Per the germline V gene, CDR1 is SQVTM and CDR2 is ANQGSEA. This CDR3 has 12 residues. Trimming removed 4 bases at V and 2 bases at J, with 8 bases between. As to treatment: oral pan-JAK inhibitor, 5-10 mg twice daily. Isolation of CD4+ and CD8+ T cells from PBMCs was achieved by sorting. Extracted RNA was reverse transcribed, and the resulting cDNA served as sequencing template. TCRdb's copy holds only in-frame clones and misses some; the assay was immunoSEQ multiplex PCR. The sample records fewer than 250,000 clones, around two fifths being singletons. In the case of this clone: As yet, its antigen is unknown.

General study results and limits: Resident alphabeta T-cell populations of normal skin are likewise subject to sequencing in scalp samples. Normal scalp had lower clonality than lesional scalp, with alopecia totalis/universalis lesions showing this most strongly.

Sample: CD4+ T cells sorted from blood, taken at approximately week 30, from a patient treated with tofacitinib. This TCR was sampled from a human donor with alopecia areata. The chain recombines TRBV29-1 with TRBJ1-2; D unresolved. The CDR3 coding sequence is TGCAGCGTTGGGTACCGCAACTATGGCTACACCTTC. Amino acids: CSVGYRNYGYTF.